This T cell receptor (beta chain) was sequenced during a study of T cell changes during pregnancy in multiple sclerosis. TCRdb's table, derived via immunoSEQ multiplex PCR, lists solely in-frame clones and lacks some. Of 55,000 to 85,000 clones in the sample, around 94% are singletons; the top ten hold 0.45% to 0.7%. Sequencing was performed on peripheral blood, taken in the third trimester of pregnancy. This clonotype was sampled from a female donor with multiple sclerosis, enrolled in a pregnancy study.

The CDR3 DNA sequence: TGTGCCAGCAGTTACCACGGGGGGCCAGGAGAGACCCAGTACTTC. This gives the protein CASSYHGGPGETQYF. The chain employs TRBV6-6 and TRBJ2-5; perhaps TRBD2 as D (7 bases). CDR3 length: 15 residues. Germline CDR1 MNHNY, CDR2 SVGAGI (reference sequence). Deletions cut 2 bases from V and 4 bases from J, with 14 bases between.